Sequencing of this T cell receptor (beta chain) was carried out in a study of T cell changes during pregnancy in multiple sclerosis. Here immunoSEQ multiplex PCR was the method, and the copy in TCRdb shows in-frame clones only, minus some. The sample yields 45,000 to 55,000 clones, about nine tenths seen once. This material consisted of CD4+ T cells from peripheral blood mononuclear cells, taken in the second trimester of pregnancy. The TCR comes from a female donor with multiple sclerosis, enrolled in a pregnancy study.

Here the CDR3 reads CASSLAVDMNTEAFF. The DNA of the CDR3 is TGCGCCAGCAGCTTGGCCGTAGACATGAACACTGAAGCTTTCTTT. This rearrangement joins TRBV5-1 to TRBJ1-1; no clear D gene. Germline CDR1 is SGHRS and CDR2 is YFSETQ. With 0 bases removed from V and 0 bases from J, the gap between germline ends came to 9 bases. The CDR3 contains 15 residues.